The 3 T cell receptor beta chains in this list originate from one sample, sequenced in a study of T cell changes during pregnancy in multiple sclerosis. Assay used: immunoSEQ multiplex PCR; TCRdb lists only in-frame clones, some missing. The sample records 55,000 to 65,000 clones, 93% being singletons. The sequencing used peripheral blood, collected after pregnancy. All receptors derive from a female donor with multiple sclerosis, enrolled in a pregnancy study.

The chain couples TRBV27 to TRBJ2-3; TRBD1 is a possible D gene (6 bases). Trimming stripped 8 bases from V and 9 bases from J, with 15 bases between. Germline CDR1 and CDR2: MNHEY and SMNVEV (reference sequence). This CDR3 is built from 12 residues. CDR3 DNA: TGTGCCAGCCGCACAGACAGGCAGACGCAGTATTTT. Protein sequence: CASRTDRQTQYF.

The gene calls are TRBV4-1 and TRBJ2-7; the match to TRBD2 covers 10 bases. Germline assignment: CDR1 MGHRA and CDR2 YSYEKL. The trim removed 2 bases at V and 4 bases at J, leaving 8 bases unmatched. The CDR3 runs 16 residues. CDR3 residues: CASSQHGLAAEYEQYF. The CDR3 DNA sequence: TGCGCCAGCAGCCAACACGGACTAGCGGCCGAGTACGAGCAGTACTTC.

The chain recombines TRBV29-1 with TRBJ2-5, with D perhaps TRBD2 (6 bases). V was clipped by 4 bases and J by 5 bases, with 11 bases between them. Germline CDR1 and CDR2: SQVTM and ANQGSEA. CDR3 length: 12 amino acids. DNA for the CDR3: TGCAGCGTTGCTGACGGAGGGGAGACCCAGTACTTC. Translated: CSVADGGETQYF.